This T cell receptor beta chain was recorded in a study of Graves' ophthalmopathy and Graves' hyperthyroidism (dated 2018 in TCRdb). A note on the overall study: Peripheral blood samples were taken at the time of initial diagnosis, before any treatment was given. The study used TCR beta repertoire signatures to distinguish Graves' ophthalmopathy from Graves' hyperthyroidism and to predict progression to ophthalmopathy. A discovery set of 100 patients (approximately 42 ophthalmopathy, about 58 stable hyperthyroidism) was enrolled to explore V-J signatures distinguishing ophthalmopathy from hyperthyroidism. In more than five hyperthyroidism patients, T-cell repertoires of thyroid tissue and blood were compared. Once sampling was done, hyperthyroidism patients were given methimazole at a starting dose of 30 mg daily, while ophthalmopathy patients were given high-dose intravenous methylprednisolone. For independent validation, a separate cohort was made up of 18 hyperthyroidism patients plus 17 patients who later progressed from hyperthyroidism to ophthalmopathy. In total, 135 blood samples were TCR-sequenced: around 42 ophthalmopathy, roughly 80 hyperthyroidism and about 17 hyperthyroidism-to-ophthalmopathy patients.

On the study overall, not on this receptor specifically: Most expanded thyroid clonotypes with frequency above 0.001 were also detected in blood, suggesting blood repertoires may reflect the thyroid immune response. The 13-signature model separated ophthalmopathy from stable hyperthyroidism with 85% to 90% sensitivity and 81.08% specificity in cross-validation, and 80%/75% in the test set. In validation, the model predicted ophthalmopathy progression with less than 71% sensitivity and 72.22% specificity; some 13 predicted patients were CT-confirmed with GO in a median of approximately 6.5 months. No statistical method was used to set the sample size in advance, and the investigators knew which group each participant was assigned to.

Patients with ophthalmopathy had moderately to severely active disease, with a Clinical Activity Score of 3 or more, a NOSPECS grade of 4 or more, and a disease duration of less than 3 months. Patients with other autoimmune diseases, uncontrolled infections, pregnancy or lactation were excluded from the study. Clinical symptoms, serum thyroxine, TRAb, thyroid ultrasound and orbital computed tomography were used for diagnosis. Using Ficoll-Paque density gradient centrifugation, PBMCs were isolated from 9 to 10 ml of fresh peripheral blood. Total RNA was extracted with Trizol reagent and quality-checked on an Agilent 2100 Bioanalyzer. Remarks on this clonotype: The target of this receptor is not known. There are no base qualities to consult, and no much larger clone falls within one base.

For repertoire sequencing, TCR beta CDR3 regions were amplified from RNA transcripts. The first round of RT-PCR was done with HTBI primers and the Qiagen OneStep RT-PCR kit, and was followed by a second round of multiplex PCR, then size selection and purification. The libraries underwent paired-end sequencing with 100 bp reads on an Illumina HiSeq2000. In the authors' own workflow: SOAPnuke was used for read processing, and reads with adapters, uncalled bases, a mean Phred below 15, or no exact constant-primer or identifier match were discarded. High-quality paired reads were merged with COPE v1.2.5. Each unique nucleotide sequence was treated as a clonotype, and MiTCR v1.1 was used to align the clonotypes to the IMGT TRB V, D and J references. Analysis was restricted to V-J combinations with a frequency above 0.0001, which covered roughly 99% of repertoires. For each V-J combination, a TCR clonal expansion and chaos score was defined as the ratio of F50 clonal expansion to chaos observed in the TCRdist matrix. Welch's t-statistics and random forest were used to narrow the features down to more than 10 V-J combinations, which were then fed into a naive Bayes classifier. Thyroid-blood repertoire similarity was quantified with the Morisita-Horn index. TCRdb reworked the public reads: Q25 trimming with fastp, MiXCR clone assembly, productive beta chains retained. Each record represents a unique CDR3 protein, reported with the most common genes and DNA among its rows. None of the V and J calls come from the authors' own analysis; TCRdb made them. The sample data list 600,000 to 700,000 distinct CDR3 sequences, and about 41% of these were observed just once. The top ten constitute more than 2.5% of the sample.

The sequencing input was peripheral blood. The TCR was taken from an adult man with Graves' ophthalmopathy.

The DNA is as follows: TGTGCCAGCAGTTTCGGGACTAGCGGGGGCAACACCTTC. It translates to CASSFGTSGGNTF. Rearrangement joined TRBV12-3 or TRBV12-4 to TRBJ1-2; a weak D assignment points to TRBD1 (6 bases agree). The junction carries 17 bases between V and J, which are trimmed by 3 bases and 12 bases respectively. The CDR3 has 13 amino acids, counting the end cysteine and phenylalanine. The retained sequence is limited to the CDR3, 39 bases, with the frame set at the first base.